This T cell receptor beta chain was identified in a study of CD8 T cells in Susac syndrome. Germline V gene lookup returns CDR1 DFQATT and CDR2 SNEGSKA (reference sequence). Between the trimmed V and J ends, which lost 1 base and 1 base, there was a span of 8 bases. This CDR3 contains 14 residues. Reverse transcription used 0.5 to 1 ug RNA and random hexamers. TCRdb re-called the immunoSEQ multiplex PCR reads with MiXCR, one entry per CDR3 protein. The profile covers some 200,000 distinct CDR3 sequences, with approximately 94% appearing a single time and roughly 0.098% taken by the ten largest. This clonotype was counted once.

Sequenced material: CD4+ T cells from PBMCs. This chain connects TRBV20-1 to TRBJ2-1; D gene ambiguous. This sequence was found in a human donor with Susac syndrome. CDR3 coding DNA: TGCAGTGCTAGAGGGGTTATTTCCTACAATGAGCAGTTCTTC. This translates into CSARGVISYNEQFF.